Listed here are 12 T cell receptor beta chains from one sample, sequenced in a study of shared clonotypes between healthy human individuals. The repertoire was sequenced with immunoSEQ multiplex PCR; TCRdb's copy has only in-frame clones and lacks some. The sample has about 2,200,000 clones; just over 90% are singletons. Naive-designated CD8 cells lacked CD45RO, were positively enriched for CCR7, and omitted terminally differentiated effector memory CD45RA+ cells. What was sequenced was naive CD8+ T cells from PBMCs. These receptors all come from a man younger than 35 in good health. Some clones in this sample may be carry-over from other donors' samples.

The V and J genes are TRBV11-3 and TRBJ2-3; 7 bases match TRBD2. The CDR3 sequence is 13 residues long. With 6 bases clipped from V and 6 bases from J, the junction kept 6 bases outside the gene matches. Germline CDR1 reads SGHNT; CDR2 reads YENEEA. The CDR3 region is CASSSSGGDTQYF. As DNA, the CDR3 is TGTGCCAGCAGTTCTAGCGGAGGTGATACGCAGTATTTT.

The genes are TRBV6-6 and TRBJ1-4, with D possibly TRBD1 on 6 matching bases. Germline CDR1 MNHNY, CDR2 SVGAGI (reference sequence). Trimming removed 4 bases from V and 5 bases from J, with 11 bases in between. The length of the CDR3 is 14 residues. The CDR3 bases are TGTGCCAGCAGTTGGGGGGCCGAGAATGAAAAACTGTTTTTT. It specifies CASSWGAENEKLFF.

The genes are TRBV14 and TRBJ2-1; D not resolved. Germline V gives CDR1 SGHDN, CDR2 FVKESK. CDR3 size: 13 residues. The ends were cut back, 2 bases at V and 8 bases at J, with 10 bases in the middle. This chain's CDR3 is CASSQTSWHEQFF. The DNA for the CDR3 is TGTGCCAGCAGCCAAACCTCTTGGCATGAGCAGTTCTTC.

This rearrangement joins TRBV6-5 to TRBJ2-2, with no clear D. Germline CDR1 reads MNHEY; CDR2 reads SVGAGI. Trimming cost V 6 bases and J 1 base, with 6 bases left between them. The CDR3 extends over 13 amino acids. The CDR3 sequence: CASRAENTGELFF. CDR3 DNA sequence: TGTGCCAGCAGGGCAGAGAACACCGGGGAGCTGTTTTTT.

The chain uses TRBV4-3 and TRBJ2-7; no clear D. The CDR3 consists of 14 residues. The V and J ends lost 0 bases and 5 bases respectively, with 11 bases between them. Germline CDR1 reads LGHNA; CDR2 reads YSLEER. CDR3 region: CASSQEQTIDEQYF. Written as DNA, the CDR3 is TGCGCCAGCAGCCAAGAGCAGACAATCGACGAGCAGTACTTC.

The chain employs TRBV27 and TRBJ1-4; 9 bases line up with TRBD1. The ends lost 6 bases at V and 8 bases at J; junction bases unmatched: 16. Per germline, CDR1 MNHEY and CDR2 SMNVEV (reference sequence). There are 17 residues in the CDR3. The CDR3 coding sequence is TGTGCCAGCAGGGAAGCCCAATACAGGGGGCGAAGAGAAAAACTGTTTTTT. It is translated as CASREAQYRGRREKLFF.

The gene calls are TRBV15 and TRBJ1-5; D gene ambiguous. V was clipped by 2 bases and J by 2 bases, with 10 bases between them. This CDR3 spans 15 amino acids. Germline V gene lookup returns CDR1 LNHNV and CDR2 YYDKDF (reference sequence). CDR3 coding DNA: TGTGCCACCAGCAGATTAGCGCGGGGCAATCAGCCCCAGCATTTT. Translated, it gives CATSRLARGNQPQHF.

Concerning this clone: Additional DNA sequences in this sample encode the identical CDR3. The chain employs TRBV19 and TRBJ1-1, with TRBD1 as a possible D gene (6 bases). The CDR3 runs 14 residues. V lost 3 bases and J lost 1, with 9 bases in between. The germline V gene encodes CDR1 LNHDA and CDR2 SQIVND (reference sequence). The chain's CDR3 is CASSIARGNTEAFF. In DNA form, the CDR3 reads TGTGCCAGTAGTATCGCCAGGGGGAACACTGAAGCTTTCTTT.

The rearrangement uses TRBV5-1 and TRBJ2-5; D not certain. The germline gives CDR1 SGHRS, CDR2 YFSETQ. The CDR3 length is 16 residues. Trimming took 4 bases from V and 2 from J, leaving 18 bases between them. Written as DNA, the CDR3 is TGCGCCAGCAGCACCCCTTTGGTCGGCTCGCAAGAGACCCAGTACTTC. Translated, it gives CASSTPLVGSQETQYF.

Here the CDR3 DNA reads TGTGCCAGCAGGGGCGGGGCTAGCGGGAGTTCTAATGAGCAGTTCTTC. Translation: CASRGGASGSSNEQFF. V usage is TRBV27 and J usage is TRBJ2-1; 10 bases map to TRBD2. The trim removed 6 bases at V and 7 bases at J, leaving 12 bases unmatched. Germline loops: CDR1 MNHEY, CDR2 SMNVEV (reference sequence). CDR3 size: 16 residues.

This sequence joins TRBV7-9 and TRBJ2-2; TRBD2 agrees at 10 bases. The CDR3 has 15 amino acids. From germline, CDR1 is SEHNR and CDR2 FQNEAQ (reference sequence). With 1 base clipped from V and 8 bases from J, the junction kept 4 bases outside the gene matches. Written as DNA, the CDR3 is TGTGCCAGCAGCTTAGATCCTAGCGGGAGTGGGGAGCTGTTTTTT. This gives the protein CASSLDPSGSGELFF. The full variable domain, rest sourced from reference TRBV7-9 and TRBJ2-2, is DTGVSQNPRHKITKRGQNVTFRCDPISEHNRLYWYRQTLGQGPEFLTYFQNEAQLEKSRLLSDRFSAERPKGSFSTLEIQRTEQGDSAMYLCASSLDPSGSGELFFGEGSRLTVL.

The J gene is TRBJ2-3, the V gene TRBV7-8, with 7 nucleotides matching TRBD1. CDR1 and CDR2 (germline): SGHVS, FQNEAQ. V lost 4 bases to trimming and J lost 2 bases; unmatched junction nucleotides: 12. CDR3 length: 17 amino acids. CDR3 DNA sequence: TGTGCCAGCAGCTCGGACCACAGGGGCCTCAACACAGATACGCAGTATTTT. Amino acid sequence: CASSSDHRGLNTDTQYF.